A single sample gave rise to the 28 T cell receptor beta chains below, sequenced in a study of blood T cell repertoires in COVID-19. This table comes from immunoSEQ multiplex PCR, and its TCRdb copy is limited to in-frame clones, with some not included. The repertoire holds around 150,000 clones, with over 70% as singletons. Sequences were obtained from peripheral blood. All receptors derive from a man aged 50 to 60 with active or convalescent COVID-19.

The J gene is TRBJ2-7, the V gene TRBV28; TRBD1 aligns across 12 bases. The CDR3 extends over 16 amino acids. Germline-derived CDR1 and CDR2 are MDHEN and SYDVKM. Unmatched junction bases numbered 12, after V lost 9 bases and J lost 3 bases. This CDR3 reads CASLGTGGIAFYEQYF. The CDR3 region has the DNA TGTGCCAGTCTGGGGACAGGGGGCATCGCATTCTACGAGCAGTACTTC.

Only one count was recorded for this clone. The CDR3 region is CASSARDRGTGSNQPQHF. The CDR3 DNA reads TGTGCCAGCAGCGCCCGGGACAGGGGGACGGGGAGCAATCAGCCCCAGCATTTT. The rearrangement links TRBV9 to TRBJ1-5; TRBD1 agrees at 11 bases. V was clipped by 3 bases and J by 1 base; unmatched bases: 9. Germline CDR1 SGDLS, CDR2 YYNGEE. CDR3 length: 18 residues.

CDR3 loop: CASSYTGTGTDTQYF. The CDR3 DNA reads as TGTGCCAGCTCTTACACCGGGACAGGCACAGATACGCAGTATTTT. This chain links TRBV18 with TRBJ2-3; 7 bases are a match to TRBD1. CDR3 length: 15 amino acids. The junction had 7 bases not matched to a gene; V was cut back by 6 bases and J by 1 base. From germline, CDR1 is KGHSH and CDR2 LQKENI.

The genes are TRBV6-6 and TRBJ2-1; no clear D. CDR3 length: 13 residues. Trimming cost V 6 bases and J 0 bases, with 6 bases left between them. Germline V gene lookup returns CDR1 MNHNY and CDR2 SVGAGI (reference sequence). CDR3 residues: CASSPGSYNEQFF. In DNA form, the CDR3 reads TGTGCCAGCAGCCCCGGCTCCTACAATGAGCAGTTCTTC.

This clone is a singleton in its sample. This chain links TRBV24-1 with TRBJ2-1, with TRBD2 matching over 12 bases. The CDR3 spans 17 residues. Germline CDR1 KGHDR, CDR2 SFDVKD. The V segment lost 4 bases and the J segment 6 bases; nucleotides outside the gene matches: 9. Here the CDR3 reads CATSDYTTSGSFNEQFF. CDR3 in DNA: TGTGCCACCAGTGACTACACGACTAGCGGGAGTTTCAATGAGCAGTTCTTC.

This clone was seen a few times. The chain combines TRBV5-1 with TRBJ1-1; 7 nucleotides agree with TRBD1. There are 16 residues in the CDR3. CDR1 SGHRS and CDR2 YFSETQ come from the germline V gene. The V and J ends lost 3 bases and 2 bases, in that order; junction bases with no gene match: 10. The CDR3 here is CASSSDWTGKNTEAFF. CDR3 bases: TGCGCCAGCAGCTCGGATTGGACAGGCAAAAACACTGAAGCTTTCTTT.

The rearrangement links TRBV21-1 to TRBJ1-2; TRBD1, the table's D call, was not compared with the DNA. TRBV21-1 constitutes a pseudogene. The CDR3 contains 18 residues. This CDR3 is CASSKAGTSELPNYGYTF. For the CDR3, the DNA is TGTGCCAGCAGCAAAGCCGGGACATCCGAATTACCTAACTATGGCTACACCTTC.

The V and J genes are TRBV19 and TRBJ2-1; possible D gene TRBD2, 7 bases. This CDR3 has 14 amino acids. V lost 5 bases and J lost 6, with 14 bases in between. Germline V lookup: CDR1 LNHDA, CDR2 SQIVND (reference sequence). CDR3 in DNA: TGTGCCAGTAGTCGGAACAGGGAGGGCAATGAGCAGTTCTTC. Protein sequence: CASSRNREGNEQFF.

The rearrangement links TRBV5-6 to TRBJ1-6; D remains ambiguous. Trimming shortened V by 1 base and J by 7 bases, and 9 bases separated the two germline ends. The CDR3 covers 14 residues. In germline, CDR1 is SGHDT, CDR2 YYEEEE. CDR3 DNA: TGTGCCAGCAGCTTGCAGGTGGCCAATTCACCCCTCCACTTT. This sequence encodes CASSLQVANSPLHF.

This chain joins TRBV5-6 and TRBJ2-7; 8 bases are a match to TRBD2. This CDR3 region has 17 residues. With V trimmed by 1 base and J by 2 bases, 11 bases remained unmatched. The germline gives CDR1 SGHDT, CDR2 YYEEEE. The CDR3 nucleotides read TGTGCCAGCAGCTTGAGGGTAGGCGGACTAGCTACCTACGAGCAGTACTTC. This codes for CASSLRVGGLATYEQYF.

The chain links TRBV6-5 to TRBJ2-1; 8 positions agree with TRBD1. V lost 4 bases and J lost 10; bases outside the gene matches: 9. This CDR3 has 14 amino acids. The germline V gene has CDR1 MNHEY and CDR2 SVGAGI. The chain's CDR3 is CASSFPTGTGEQFF. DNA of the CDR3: TGTGCCAGCAGTTTCCCCACCGGGACAGGCGAGCAGTTCTTC.

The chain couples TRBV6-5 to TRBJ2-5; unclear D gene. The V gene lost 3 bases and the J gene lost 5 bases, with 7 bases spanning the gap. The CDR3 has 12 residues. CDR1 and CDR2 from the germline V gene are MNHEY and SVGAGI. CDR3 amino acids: CASSYNRETQYF. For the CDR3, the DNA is TGTGCCAGCAGTTATAATCGGGAGACCCAGTACTTC.

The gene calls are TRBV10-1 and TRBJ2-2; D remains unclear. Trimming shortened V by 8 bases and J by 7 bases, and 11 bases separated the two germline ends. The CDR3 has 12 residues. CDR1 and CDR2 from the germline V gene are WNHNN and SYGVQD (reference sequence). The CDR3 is CASGDGGGELFF. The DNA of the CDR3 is TGCGCCAGCGGAGATGGCGGCGGGGAGCTGTTTTTT.

CDR3 in amino acids: CASSQEASGSYEQYF. The CDR3 nucleotides are TGCGCCAGCAGCCAAGAGGCTAGCGGGTCCTACGAGCAGTACTTC. The chain uses TRBV4-1 and TRBJ2-7; 8 bases map to TRBD2. The CDR3 runs to 15 residues. The germline gives CDR1 MGHRA, CDR2 YSYEKL. The V segment lost 0 bases and the J segment 1 base; nucleotides outside the gene matches: 2.

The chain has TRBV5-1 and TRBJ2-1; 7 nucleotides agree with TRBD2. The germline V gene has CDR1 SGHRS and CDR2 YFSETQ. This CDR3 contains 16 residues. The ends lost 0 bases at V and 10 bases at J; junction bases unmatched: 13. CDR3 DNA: TGCGCCAGCAGCTTGGAAGGTAGCGGGTCCTCCAGGGAGCAGTTCTTC. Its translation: CASSLEGSGSSREQFF.

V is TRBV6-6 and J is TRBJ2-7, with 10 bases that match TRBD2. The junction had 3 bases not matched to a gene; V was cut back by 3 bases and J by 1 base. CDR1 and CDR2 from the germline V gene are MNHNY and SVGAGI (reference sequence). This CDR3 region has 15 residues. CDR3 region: CASSYASGGSYEQYF. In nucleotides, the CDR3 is TGTGCCAGCAGTTATGCTAGCGGGGGATCCTACGAGCAGTACTTC.

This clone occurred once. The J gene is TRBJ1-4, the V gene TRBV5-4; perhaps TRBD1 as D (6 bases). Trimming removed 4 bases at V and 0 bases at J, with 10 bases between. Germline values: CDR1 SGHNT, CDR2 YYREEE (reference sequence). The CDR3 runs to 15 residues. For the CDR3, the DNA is TGTGCCAGCAGCGGGGACATTGCAACTAATGAAAAACTGTTTTTT. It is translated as CASSGDIATNEKLFF.

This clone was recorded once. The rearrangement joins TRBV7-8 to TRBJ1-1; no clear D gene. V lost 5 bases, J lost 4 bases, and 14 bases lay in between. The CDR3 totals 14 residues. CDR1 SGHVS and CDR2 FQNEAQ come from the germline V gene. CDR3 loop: CASSPYEGSTEAFF. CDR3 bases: TGTGCCAGCAGCCCTTATGAGGGAAGCACTGAAGCTTTCTTT.

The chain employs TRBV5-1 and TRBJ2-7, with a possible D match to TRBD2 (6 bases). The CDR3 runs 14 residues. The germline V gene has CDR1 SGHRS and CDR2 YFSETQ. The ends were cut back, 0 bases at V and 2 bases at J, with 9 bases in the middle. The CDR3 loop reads CASSLDGGTYEQYF. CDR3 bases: TGCGCCAGCAGCTTGGATGGCGGGACCTACGAGCAGTACTTC.

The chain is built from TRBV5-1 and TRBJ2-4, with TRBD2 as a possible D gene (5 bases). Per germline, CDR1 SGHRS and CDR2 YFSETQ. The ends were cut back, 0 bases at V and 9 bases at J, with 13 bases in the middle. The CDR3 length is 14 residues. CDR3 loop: CASSLELAQGIQYF. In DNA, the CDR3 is TGCGCCAGCAGCTTGGAGCTAGCCCAAGGCATTCAGTACTTC. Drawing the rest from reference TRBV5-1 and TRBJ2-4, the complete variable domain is KAGVTQTPRYLIKTRGQQVTLSCSPISGHRSVSWYQQTPGQGLQFLFEYFSETQRNKGNFPGRFSGRQFSNSRSEMNVSTLELGDSALYLCASSLELAQGIQYFGAGTRLSVL.

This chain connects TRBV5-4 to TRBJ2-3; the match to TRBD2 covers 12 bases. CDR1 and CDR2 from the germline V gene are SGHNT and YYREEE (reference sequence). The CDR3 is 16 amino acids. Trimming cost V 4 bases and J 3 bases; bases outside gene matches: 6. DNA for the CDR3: TGTGCCAGCAGCACGCCGACTAGCGGGAGAACAGATACGCAGTATTTT. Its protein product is CASSTPTSGRTDTQYF.

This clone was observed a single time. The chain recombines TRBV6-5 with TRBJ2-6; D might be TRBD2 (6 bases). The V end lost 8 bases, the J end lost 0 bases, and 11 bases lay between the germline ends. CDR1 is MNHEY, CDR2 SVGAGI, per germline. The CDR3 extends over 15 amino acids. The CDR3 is CASSGEFSGANVLTF. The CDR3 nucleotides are TGTGCCAGCTCGGGGGAGTTCTCTGGGGCCAACGTCCTGACTTTC.

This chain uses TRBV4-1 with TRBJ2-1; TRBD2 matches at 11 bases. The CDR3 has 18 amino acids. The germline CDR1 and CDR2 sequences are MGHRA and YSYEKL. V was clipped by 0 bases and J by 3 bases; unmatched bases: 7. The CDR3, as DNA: TGCGCCAGCAGCCAAGATAGTAGCGGGAGGGGTCTCTACAATGAGCAGTTCTTC. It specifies CASSQDSSGRGLYNEQFF.

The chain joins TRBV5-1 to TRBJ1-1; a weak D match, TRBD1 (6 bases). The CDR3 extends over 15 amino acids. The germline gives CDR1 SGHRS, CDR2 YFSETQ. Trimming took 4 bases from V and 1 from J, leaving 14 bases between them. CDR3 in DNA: TGCGCCAGCAGCCCCTGGGGGGGCCAGAACACTGAAGCTTTCTTT. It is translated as CASSPWGGQNTEAFF.

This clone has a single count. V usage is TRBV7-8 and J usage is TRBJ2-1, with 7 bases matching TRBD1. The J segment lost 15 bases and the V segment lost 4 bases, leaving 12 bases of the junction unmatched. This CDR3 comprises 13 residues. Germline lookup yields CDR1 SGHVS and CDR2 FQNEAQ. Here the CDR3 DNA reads TGTGCCAGCAGCTCGCAAACAGGGGCCCAAAGGTTCTTC. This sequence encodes CASSSQTGAQRFF. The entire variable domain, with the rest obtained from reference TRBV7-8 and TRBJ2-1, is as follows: GAGVSQSPRYKVAKRGQDVALRCDPISGHVSLFWYQQALGQGPEFLTYFQNEAQLDKSGLPSDRFFAERPEGSVSTLKIQRTQQEDSAVYLCASSSQTGAQRFFGPGTRLTVL.

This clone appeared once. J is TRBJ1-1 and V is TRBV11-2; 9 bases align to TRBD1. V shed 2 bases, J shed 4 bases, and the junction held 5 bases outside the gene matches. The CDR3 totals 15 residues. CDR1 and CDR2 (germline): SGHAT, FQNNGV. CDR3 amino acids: CASSLTGGASTEAFF. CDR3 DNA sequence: TGTGCCAGCAGCTTAACAGGGGGCGCGAGCACTGAAGCTTTCTTT.

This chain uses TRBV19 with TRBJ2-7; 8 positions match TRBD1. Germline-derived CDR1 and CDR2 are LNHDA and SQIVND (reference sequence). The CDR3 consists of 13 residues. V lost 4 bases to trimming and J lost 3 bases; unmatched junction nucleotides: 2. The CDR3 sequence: CASSKGQGYEQYF. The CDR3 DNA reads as TGTGCCAGTAGTAAAGGACAGGGCTACGAGCAGTACTTC.

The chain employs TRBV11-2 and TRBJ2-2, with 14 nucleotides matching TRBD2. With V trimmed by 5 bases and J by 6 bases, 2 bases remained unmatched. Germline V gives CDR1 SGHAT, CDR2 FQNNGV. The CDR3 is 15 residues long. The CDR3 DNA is TGTGCCAGCAGCACGGGACTAGCGGGAGCCGGGGAGCTGTTTTTT. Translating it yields CASSTGLAGAGELFF.